The rows below give T cell receptor beta chains drawn from one sample of a study of tumor-infiltrating lymphocytes in primary liver carcinoma. TCRdb analysed the multiplex PCR reads with MiXCR anew, one entry per CDR3 protein. The table lists fewer than 400,000 distinct CDR3 sequences, about 60% of them singletons, with roughly 9% in the top ten. Sequenced input: peripheral blood. The receptors derive from a man aged 40-50 years with primary liver carcinoma and hepatitis B virus infection. CDR3s include the opening cysteine and the closing phenylalanine or tryptophan. Each record gives: V gene, D gene, J gene, clone size, CDR3 DNA, CDR3 protein. D genes are given only for firm matches. Only some rows state a clone size, as once, few, many or a class for expanded clones.

>TRBV7-9|NA|TRBJ2-2|NA
TGTGCCAGCAGCGCATGGCAGGGGAACACCAGGGAGCTGTTTTTT
CASSAWQGNTRELFF
>TRBV10-3|NA|TRBJ2-2|few
TGTGCCATCAACGGGGGCGATTCGAACACCGGGGAGCTGTTTTTT
CAINGGDSNTGELFF
>TRBV12-3/TRBV12-4|NA|TRBJ2-1|few
TGTGCCAGCAGTTTCGATCAGGCTGCCTACAGTGAGCAGTTCTTC
CASSFDQAAYSEQFF
>TRBV12-3/TRBV12-4|TRBD1|TRBJ1-1|NA
TGTGCCAGCAGCAGGACAGGGAGCACTAAAGCTTTCTTT
CASSRTGSTKAFF
>TRBV30|TRBD1|TRBJ1-2|NA
TGTGCCTGGTGGGACAGGCGGAACTATGACTACACCTTC
CAWWDRRNYDYTF
>TRBV6-6|TRBD1|TRBJ2-7|NA
TGTGTCAACAGTCCGGACAGGGTCCGCGAGCAGTACTTC
CVNSPDRVREQYF
>TRBV30|NA|TRBJ1-1|NA
TGTGCCTGGACCGGGGGTCCCGAAGCTTCCTTT
CAWTGGPEASF
>TRBV11-2|NA|TRBJ2-1|NA
TGTGTCAGCAGCTTAGTAGGTGGTAGAAACAATGAGCAGTTCTTC
CVSSLVGGRNNEQFF
>TRBV6-1|NA|TRBJ2-3|NA
TGTGCCAGTGGCCACACAGATACGCAGTATTTT
CASGHTDTQYF
>TRBV11-3|TRBD1|TRBJ2-5|once
TGCGCCAGCAGCCTCGGGACAGGGGAAAGAGAGACCCGGTACTTC
CASSLGTGERETRYF
>TRBV12-3/TRBV12-4|TRBD1|TRBJ2-5|few
TGTGCCTGCAGTTTGATAGCTAAGGGGGCTGGTGAGACCCAGTACTTC
CACSLIAKGAGETQYF
>TRBV11-1|TRBD1|TRBJ2-7|once
TGTGCCAGCAGTACCAGGACAGGGGTATATGAGCAGTACTTC
CASSTRTGVYEQYF
>TRBV6-6|TRBD2|TRBJ2-5|many
TGTGCCAGCAGTTACGCGGGAGGGACACAAGAGACCCAGTACTTC
CASSYAGGTQETQYF
>TRBV6-1|TRBD2|TRBJ2-5|few
TGTGCCAGCAGTGAAGCGGCGGCGGGAGGATACCAAGAGACCCAGTACTTC
CASSEAAAGGYQETQYF
>TRBV5-5|NA|TRBJ1-1|NA
TGTGCCAGCAGCTTGTTACCGGGCGAGAACACTGAAGCTTTCTTT
CASSLLPGENTEAFF
>TRBV6-1|NA|TRBJ2-1|NA
TGTGCCAGCAACGTGACTGGGAGCTCCTACAATGAGCAGTTCTTC
CASNVTGSSYNEQFF
>TRBV7-2|NA|TRBJ2-7|NA
TGTGCCAGCAGCTTAGATGATCGGGGCCTTACCTACGAGCAGTACTTC
CASSLDDRGLTYEQYF
>TRBV6-6|TRBD1|TRBJ1-3|NA
TGTGCCGGCGGGCCGGGCACAGGGGGGTCGGGAAACACCATATATTTT
CAGGPGTGGSGNTIYF
>TRBV6-6|NA|TRBJ1-5|NA
TGTGCCAGCAGTTACTCGCGAGGACAAACTAGCAATCAGTCCCAGCATTTT
CASSYSRGQTSNQSQHF
>TRBV30|NA|TRBJ2-1|NA
TGTGCCTGGAGCAGGCCGGGACTCGACGGAAATGAGCAGTTCTTC
CAWSRPGLDGNEQFF
>TRBV7-3|TRBD1|TRBJ2-6|NA
TGTGCCAGCAGCCTACGGACAGGCTCTGGGGCCAACGTCCTGACTTTC
CASSLRTGSGANVLTF
>TRBV6-5|NA|TRBJ2-1|few
TGTGCCAGCAGGCGGAGGGCGGGGAATGAGCAGTTCTTC
CASRRRAGNEQFF
>TRBV6-1|TRBD1|TRBJ2-1|NA
TGTGCCAGCAGTCCTACCGGACAGGGGAGAGCGAATGAGCAGTTCTTC
CASSPTGQGRANEQFF
>TRBV12-3/TRBV12-4|NA|TRBJ2-1|many
TGTGCCACCCGAGGAGGGGTTAACAATGAGCAGTTCTTC
CATRGGVNNEQFF
>TRBV6-2/TRBV6-3|TRBD2|TRBJ2-2|NA
TGTGCCGGCACCCGACGGACTAGTTTAAGAGGGTCCGGGGAGCTGCTTTTT
CAGTRRTSLRGSGELLF
>TRBV29-1|TRBD1|TRBJ1-5|NA
TGCAGCGCCGAGACAGGGGTCAATCAGCCCCAGCATTTC
CSAETGVNQPQHF
>TRBV6-5|NA|TRBJ2-3|NA
TGTGCCAGCAGTTTTACATGGGCCCTTAGCACAGATACGCAGTATTTT
CASSFTWALSTDTQYF
>TRBV5-1|TRBD1|TRBJ2-2|NA
TGCGCCAGCAGCACCGTGACAGGGGGCGACGACACCGGGGAGCTGTTTTTT
CASSTVTGGDDTGELFF
>TRBV12-3/TRBV12-4|NA|TRBJ2-3|many
TGTGCCAGCAGTCGGCTATCTACAGATACGCAGTATTTT
CASSRLSTDTQYF
>TRBV5-1|NA|TRBJ1-1|few
TGCGCCAGCAGCTTTGGGGGAACAGGGATAACTGAAGCTTTCTTT
CASSFGGTGITEAFF
>TRBV4-3|NA|TRBJ2-7|NA
TGCGCCAGCAGCCGAGTCACTGGGGCCAGCTCCTACGAGCAGTACTTC
CASSRVTGASSYEQYF
>TRBV4-2|NA|TRBJ2-3|NA
TGTGCCAGCAGCACTAAGGTGGGACTCACAGATACGCAGTATTTT
CASSTKVGLTDTQYF
>TRBV4-3|NA|TRBJ2-1|many
TGCGCCAGCAGCCAAGGATGGTCCCGTAGCTCCTACAATGAGCAGTTCTTC
CASSQGWSRSSYNEQFF
>TRBV28|TRBD2|TRBJ2-3|NA
TGTGCCAGCAGTGGGGCTGCCGGGAGGTCAGATACGCAGTATTTT
CASSGAAGRSDTQYF
>TRBV5-1|NA|TRBJ1-5|NA
TGCGCCAGCAGCCTTACAGATACGCAGCATTTT
CASSLTDTQHF
>TRBV2|TRBD2|TRBJ2-7|NA
TGTGCCTCCCGGACTAGCGAATACGAGCAGTACTTC
CASRTSEYEQYF
>TRBV6-5|TRBD1|TRBJ2-7|many
TGTGCCAGCAGTTTAGGACAGGGGCCCTACGAGCAGTACTTC
CASSLGQGPYEQYF
>TRBV11-2|TRBD2|TRBJ2-3|NA
TGTGCCCGCAGCTTAGATGGGGGTAGCGGGAGCGCGGATACGCAGTATTTT
CARSLDGGSGSADTQYF
>TRBV28|NA|TRBJ1-5|NA
TGTGCCAGCAGTTTATTCATGCAGCCCCAGCATTTT
CASSLFMQPQHF
>TRBV11-3|NA|TRBJ2-1|NA
TGTGCCAGCATCCCCCTGTCTAGCGTCATTTCTGAGCAGTCCTTC
CASIPLSSVISEQSF
>TRBV4-2|NA|TRBJ2-7|many
TGTGCCAGCAGCCAAACTAGGGGAGAGCAGTACTTC
CASSQTRGEQYF
>TRBV11-2|TRBD2|TRBJ2-5|NA
TGTGCCAGCAGCTTCAGCGGGGGGCAAGAGGCCCAGTACTTC
CASSFSGGQEAQYF
>TRBV28|NA|TRBJ1-1|few
TGTGCCAGCAGTTTACCTACAAAGAACACTGAAGCTTTCTTT
CASSLPTKNTEAFF
>TRBV12-3/TRBV12-4|TRBD1|TRBJ2-7|NA
TGTACCAACAGTTTAGCCGGGACAGGGAGGGAGCAGTACTTC
CTNSLAGTGREQYF
>TRBV30|NA|TRBJ2-1|few
TGTGCCTGGAGTGCGGGCGGACTATTGATCTATGAGCAGTTCTTC
CAWSAGGLLIYEQFF
>TRBV30|TRBD1|TRBJ1-2|NA
TGTGCCCGGAGTGCGGAACCGGGACAGGGGAGGAACTATGGCTACACCTTC
CARSAEPGQGRNYGYTF
>TRBV14|NA|TRBJ2-5|NA
TGTGCCAGCAGCCAAGGGTCGGCCGGAGGACTATGGACCCAGTACTTC
CASSQGSAGGLWTQYF